The 5 T cell receptor beta chains presented below share a single source sample, sequenced in a study of cytomegalovirus exposure and HLA in healthy donors. PCR amplification relied on 60 Vbeta primers (plus 13 Jbeta primers). Clones were read by immunoSEQ multiplex PCR, and TCRdb kept only the in-frame ones, dropping some. The profile shows approximately 200,000 clones, over 60% of them singletons. The source material was PBMCs. The origin of the receptors is a man under 40 in good health and CMV-seropositive.

The genes are TRBV9 and TRBJ2-3; a possible D gene is TRBD1 (6 bases). V was clipped by 3 bases and J by 6 bases, with 8 bases between them. CDR3 size: 12 residues. Germline CDR1 and CDR2: SGDLS and YYNGEE. CDR3 sequence reads: CASSEDSDTQYF. The CDR3 DNA follows: TGTGCCAGCAGCGAGGACAGCGATACGCAGTATTTT.

The genes are TRBV7-2 and TRBJ2-2; TRBD2 matches 16 bases. V dropped 5 bases and J dropped 6; count of bases not matched to a gene: 6. Germline values: CDR1 SGHTA, CDR2 FQGNSA. There are 17 residues in the CDR3. The CDR3 loop reads CASSQTGTSGGAGELFF. As DNA, the CDR3 is TGTGCCAGCAGCCAGACCGGGACTAGCGGGGGGGCCGGGGAGCTGTTTTTT.

The chain is built from TRBV2 and TRBJ2-1; 14 nucleotides match TRBD2. The V gene's germline CDR1 is SNHLY and CDR2 FYNNEI. J gave up 3 bases and V 8 bases, and 6 bases lay outside the gene matches. This CDR3 spans 16 amino acids. Written as DNA, the CDR3 is TGTGCCAGCTCCGGACTAGCGGGAGGCTACTACAATGAGCAGTTCTTC. Its translation: CASSGLAGGYYNEQFF. Complete variable domain (other parts from reference TRBV2 and TRBJ2-1): EPEVTQTPSHQVTQMGQEVILRCVPISNHLYFYWYRQILGQKVEFLVSFYNNEISEKSEIFDDQFSVERPDGSNFTLKIRSTKLEDSAMYFCASSGLAGGYYNEQFFGPGTRLTVL.

This chain connects TRBV29-1 to TRBJ2-7, with 9 bases aligning to TRBD1. CDR1 is SQVTM, CDR2 ANQGSEA, per germline. The CDR3 spans 16 residues. Trimming took 6 bases from V and 0 from J; bases not matched to a gene: 12. The chain's CDR3 is CSVGRFRQGVSYEQYF. The CDR3 nucleotides are TGCAGCGTCGGGAGATTTCGACAGGGGGTCTCCTACGAGCAGTACTTC.

This clone was observed a handful of times. J is TRBJ2-7 and V is TRBV11-3, with TRBD2 matching 10 bases. CDR3 length equals 14 residues. Germline V gives CDR1 SGHNT, CDR2 YENEEA. Trimming took 8 bases from V and 2 from J; bases not matched to a gene: 6. The CDR3 DNA is TGTGCCAGCGGTACTAGCGGGACCCCCTACGAGCAGTACTTC. This sequence encodes CASGTSGTPYEQYF.